This TCR beta chain came from a study of blood T cell repertoires in COVID-19. As for the study in general: Donors in the United States, Italy and Spain gave samples during acute or convalescent COVID-19.

This CDR3 comprises 19 residues. CDR1 MNHEY and CDR2 SMNVEV come from the germline V gene (reference sequence). V shed 6 bases and J 8 bases; nucleotides not matched to a gene: 22. Profiled with immunoSEQ multiplex PCR; TCRdb holds only in-frame clones, not every one. The sample yields around 500,000 clones, 88% seen once. Sequences were obtained from PBMCs or T cells enriched from blood (not recorded which). This clonotype was sampled from a woman aged 35 to 49 who had recovered from COVID-19. The rearrangement joins TRBV27 to TRBJ2-1, with 10 positions matching TRBD2. The CDR3 DNA reads as TGTGCCAGCAGCCCCTTCCCGGACAGGTTGGCTAGCGGGAGCTATGAGCAGTTCTTC. It is translated as CASSPFPDRLASGSYEQFF.